The present T cell receptor beta chain was sequenced within a study of blood T cell repertoires in COVID-19. For the study at large: Acute-phase and convalescent COVID-19 samples originated in the United States, Italy and Spain. T cells, B-cell-depleted T cells, or PBMCs provided the cDNA or gDNA that served as material.

The CDR3 is made up of 16 amino acids. Germline CDR1 reads LNHNV; CDR2 reads YYDKDF (reference sequence). Trimming removed 3 bases at V and 8 bases at J, with 19 bases between. Sequencing was performed with immunoSEQ multiplex PCR; in TCRdb, only in-frame clones are kept and a portion is missing. The table has more than 100,000 clones, approximately 84% seen once. The V and J genes are TRBV15 and TRBJ1-4, with D unclear. This receptor was taken from a human donor in a cohort sampled during active COVID-19. The source material was peripheral blood. The CDR3 sequence: CATSRDPMAAGEKLFF. CDR3 coding DNA: TGTGCCACCAGCAGGGACCCCATGGCGGCGGGCGAAAAACTGTTTTTT.